The clone carrying this TCR beta chain was observed many times. Its antigen remains unidentified. This sample stems from a study of quantifying T cell responses using KT2 cells. Study background: cDNA was made from DNase-treated RNA using alpha and beta constant primers. The T4 ligation step was estimated to exceed 8% efficiency under optimum conditions. The second PCR was a qPCR stopped at a predetermined fluorescence threshold.

The cDNA 3' end received a ligated oligonucleotide with a UMI. The first PCR ran approximately 4 cycles with an equimolar RC1.1 and RC1.2 beta primer mix. From the UMI-ligation and nested PCR reads, TCRdb called clonotypes with MiXCR, one entry per CDR3 protein. The sample gives about 32,000 distinct CDR3 sequences, 7.3% of which show up once; approximately 15% is in the top ten. Trimming removed 3 bases from V and 5 bases from J; junction bases left unmatched: 5. The CDR3 is made up of 15 amino acids. Germline loops: CDR1 SGHRS, CDR2 YFSETQ. Study-wide results and limits: Even the lowest spike-in, about one KT2 cell per 100,000 PBMC, yielded detectable KT2 sequences. Very high KT2 spike-in numbers caused saturation in KT2 sequence detection.

The TCR sequence derives from a human donor. The genes are TRBV5-1 and TRBJ2-1; 10 nucleotides match TRBD2. Sequencing used PBMCs spiked with cells of the T cell clone KT2. The CDR3 DNA reads TGCGCCAGCAGCTCCCTAGCGGGGGTAAACAATGAGCAGTTCTTC. This gives the protein CASSSLAGVNNEQFF.